Listed below are T cell receptor beta chains from one sample, sequenced in a study of high-grade serous ovarian cancer treatment subgroups. This table comes from immunoSEQ multiplex PCR, and its TCRdb copy is limited to in-frame clones, with some not included. The sample records about 16,000 clones, approximately 70% being singletons. The sample was tumor tissue. The receptor source for this set is a human donor with high-grade serous ovarian cancer. The CDR3 runs from the conserved cysteine through the conserved F or W. A D gene is named only where the DNA matches it firmly. Clone size is given for some rows only: seen once, a few or many times, or a class if the clone is expanded.

clone_size d_call j_call v_call cdr3_nt cdr3_aa
NA TRBD2 TRBJ2-3 TRBV5-4 TGTGCCAGCAGCCTCGGACTAGCGGGGGGTTCACAGATTACGCAGTATTTT CASSLGLAGGSQITQYF
NA NA TRBJ1-2 TRBV27 TGTGCCAGCAGTTTCAATACTAACTATGGCTACACCTTC CASSFNTNYGYTF
few NA TRBJ2-7 TRBV7-9 TGTGCCAGCAGCCCGGAGTCCTACGAGCAGTACTTC CASSPESYEQYF
NA TRBD1 TRBJ1-6 TRBV5-4 TGTGCCAGCAGCCCTCGACAGGGCTCAGGGAATTCACCCCTCCACTTT CASSPRQGSGNSPLHF
NA NA TRBJ1-1 TRBV30 TGTGCCTGGAGTGAGCTCCGGGAAGCTTTCTTT CAWSELREAFF
medium-sized NA TRBJ1-4 TRBV5-6 TGTGCCAGCAGTCACACGAAGAGGGACAAACTGTTTTTT CASSHTKRDKLFF
NA TRBD2 TRBJ2-5 TRBV7-7 TGTGCTAGCAGCTTCGGGACTAGCGGAACCCAGTACTTC CASSFGTSGTQYF
few TRBD2 TRBJ2-1 TRBV11-1 TGTGCCAGCAGCCGTACGGGGGGAAATTACAATGAGCAGTTCTTC CASSRTGGNYNEQFF
once NA TRBJ2-5 TRBV11-1 TGTGCCAGCAGCTTGGCCGGGGCGAAAGAGACCCAGTACTTC CASSLAGAKETQYF
NA NA TRBJ1-3 TRBV28 TGTGCCAGCGCCCACTTCGAAGGGGACACCATATATTTT CASAHFEGDTIYF
NA NA TRBJ2-7 TRBV5-1 TGCGCCAGCAGCTTGACTTCCTACGAGCAGTACTTC CASSLTSYEQYF
NA NA TRBJ1-1 TRBV6-6 TGTGCCAGCAGTGTAGGGGAAAAAACTGAAGCTTTCTTT CASSVGEKTEAFF
NA NA TRBJ2-7 TRBV2 TGTGCCAGCAGTGAAGCTATCCGGCAGGACTACGAGCAGTACTTC CASSEAIRQDYEQYF
few NA TRBJ2-1 TRBV9 TGTGCCAGCAGCGTACTGGCGGATGAGCAGTTCTTC CASSVLADEQFF
NA NA TRBJ1-1 TRBV11-3 TGTGCCAGCAGCTCACGGAGGGGGGCGAACACTGAAGCTTTCTTT CASSSRRGANTEAFF
NA NA TRBJ2-7 TRBV27 TGTGCCAGCAGTTTACAGGCAGGATGGGGGCTCGAGCAGTACTTC CASSLQAGWGLEQYF
NA NA TRBJ2-7 TRBV30 TGTGCCTGGAGTGTACAAAGACACAGAGGGTTCGAGCAGTACTTC CAWSVQRHRGFEQYF
NA TRBD2 TRBJ2-5 TRBV7-3 TGTGCCAGCAGCCGGACTAGTAAAGAGACCCAGTACTTC CASSRTSKETQYF
NA NA TRBJ2-3 TRBV2 TGTGCCAGCAGACACAGCAGGGGCACAGATACGCAGTATTTT CASRHSRGTDTQYF
NA TRBD1 TRBJ1-2 TRBV4-3 TGCGCCAGCAGTCGGACAGGGGGCCAAGGCAACTATGGCTACACCTTC CASSRTGGQGNYGYTF
NA NA TRBJ2-1 TRBV5-1 TGCGCCAGCAGCTTGGTAGGGGTAGGGTACAATGAGCAGTTCTTC CASSLVGVGYNEQFF
NA NA TRBJ2-3 TRBV11-1 TGTGCCAGCAGCCCACTTCGCTTGGCAGATACGCAGTATTTT CASSPLRLADTQYF
once NA TRBJ2-7 TRBV6-5 TGTGCCAGCAGGAACTACGAGCAGTACTTC CASRNYEQYF
NA TRBD2 TRBJ2-3 TRBV11-3 TGTGCCAGCAGTTCTGCAGGGAGGGCCTCCACAGATACGCAGTATTTT CASSSAGRASTDTQYF
NA TRBD2 TRBJ2-5 TRBV11-2 TGTGCCAGCAGCTTAGCGGGCCGGGGGGGCAGGGAGACCCAGTACTTC CASSLAGRGGRETQYF
NA NA TRBJ1-5 TRBV27 TGTGCCAGCAGTTTACAGTATAATCAGCCCCAGCATTTT CASSLQYNQPQHF
NA TRBD2 TRBJ2-1 TRBV5-1 TGCGCCAGCAGCCGAACACTGACCGGGACTAGCTACAATGAGCAGTTCTTC CASSRTLTGTSYNEQFF
NA NA TRBJ1-2 TRBV4-3 TGCGCCAGCAGCCATGCCGAGGGGCGCACTAACTATGGCTACACCTTC CASSHAEGRTNYGYTF
NA NA TRBJ2-7 TRBV5-6 TGTGCCAGCAGCTTGTTTGGGGACGAGCAGTACTTC CASSLFGDEQYF
NA NA TRBJ2-5 TRBV7-6 TGTGCCAGCAGCTTACTGGATCTAGAGACCCAGTACTTC CASSLLDLETQYF
few NA TRBJ1-5 TRBV19 TGTGCCACAGGGAAAAGAAATCAGCCCCAGCATTTT CATGKRNQPQHF
once NA TRBJ1-2 TRBV6-5 TGTGCCAGCAGTTACGAGGCGGGACGAGGCTACACCTTC CASSYEAGRGYTF
NA NA TRBJ1-1 TRBV11-2 TGTGCCAGCAGCTTCCGGGTGAGCACTGAAGCTTTCTTT CASSFRVSTEAFF
once NA TRBJ2-1 TRBV27 TGTGCCAGCAGTTTCCGGCCCAGTTCCAATGAGCAGTTCTTC CASSFRPSSNEQFF
NA TRBD1 TRBJ2-3 TRBV5-6 TGTGCCAGCAGCTTTGGGACAGGGGCTACCACAGATACGCAGTATTTT CASSFGTGATTDTQYF
NA NA TRBJ1-2 TRBV28 TGTGCCAGCTCCATGGAGGGACTGAACACCTTC CASSMEGLNTF
once TRBD1 TRBJ2-7 TRBV18 TGTGCCAGCTCACCTACGGGACAGTCGAGCGAGCAGTACTTC CASSPTGQSSEQYF
NA TRBD1 TRBJ2-5 TRBV18 TGTGCCAGCTCACTGACAGGGAACCAAGAGACCCAGTACTTC CASSLTGNQETQYF
NA NA TRBJ2-7 TRBV11-2 TGTGCCAGCAGCTTTGGGGGCTACGAGCAGTACTTC CASSFGGYEQYF
NA NA TRBJ2-4 TRBV7-9 TGTGCCAGCAGCGGTAAACAGGGAGCCAAAAACATTCAGTACTTC CASSGKQGAKNIQYF
NA TRBD2 TRBJ2-1 TRBV5-1 TGCGCCAGCAGGGAGACTAGCGGGGGGACCTACAATGAGCAGTTCTTC CASRETSGGTYNEQFF
few NA TRBJ1-2 TRBV6-5 TGTGCCAGCAACAGGGCAGGAAACTATGGCTACACCTTC CASNRAGNYGYTF
NA TRBD1 TRBJ1-5 TRBV7-9 TGCGCCAGCAGCTCTACGGACAGGGGGCGTAATCAGCCCCAGCATTTT CASSSTDRGRNQPQHF
NA NA TRBJ2-7 TRBV9 TGTGCCAGCAGCTCTGACAGGAGCCTGAGGGAGCAGTACTTC CASSSDRSLREQYF
NA NA TRBJ1-6 TRBV7-3 TGTGCCAGCAGCTTCACAGGGAATTCACCCCTCCACTTT CASSFTGNSPLHF
NA NA TRBJ2-3 TRBV4-1 TGCGCCAGCAGCCAAGATCGGGTCAAAGGCGCAGATACGCAGTATTTT CASSQDRVKGADTQYF
NA NA TRBJ2-5 TRBV7-9 TGTGCCAGCAGCTTAAACCCCTCGGGACATACGTCGACCCAGTACTTC CASSLNPSGHTSTQYF
few TRBD1 TRBJ2-1 TRBV9 TGTGCCAGCAGCCGGACAGGGGGAAGCTACAATGAGCAGTTCTTC CASSRTGGSYNEQFF
NA NA TRBJ2-7 TRBV7-2 TGTGCCAGCAGCTTATGGGGAGAGCGAGAGCAGTACTTC CASSLWGEREQYF
NA TRBD1 TRBJ2-1 TRBV11-3 TGTGCCAGCAGCTTACAGGGGGCGGTGGGTGAGCAGTTCTTC CASSLQGAVGEQFF
NA NA TRBJ1-2 TRBV11-3 TGTGCCAGCAGCTTAGATCGGGGGAACTATGGCTACACCTTC CASSLDRGNYGYTF
once TRBD1 TRBJ1-2 TRBV7-2 TGTGCCAGCAGCTTAGGGGGGGGACAGCTTTATGGCTACACCTTC CASSLGGGQLYGYTF
NA TRBD1 TRBJ1-5 TRBV2 TGTGCCAGCAGCCAACTCACAGGGGGCCCTAGCAATCAGCCCCAGCATTTT CASSQLTGGPSNQPQHF
NA NA TRBJ2-2 TRBV15 TGTGCCACCAGCAGAGATGGTGGGATAGACGGGGAGCTGTTTTTT CATSRDGGIDGELFF